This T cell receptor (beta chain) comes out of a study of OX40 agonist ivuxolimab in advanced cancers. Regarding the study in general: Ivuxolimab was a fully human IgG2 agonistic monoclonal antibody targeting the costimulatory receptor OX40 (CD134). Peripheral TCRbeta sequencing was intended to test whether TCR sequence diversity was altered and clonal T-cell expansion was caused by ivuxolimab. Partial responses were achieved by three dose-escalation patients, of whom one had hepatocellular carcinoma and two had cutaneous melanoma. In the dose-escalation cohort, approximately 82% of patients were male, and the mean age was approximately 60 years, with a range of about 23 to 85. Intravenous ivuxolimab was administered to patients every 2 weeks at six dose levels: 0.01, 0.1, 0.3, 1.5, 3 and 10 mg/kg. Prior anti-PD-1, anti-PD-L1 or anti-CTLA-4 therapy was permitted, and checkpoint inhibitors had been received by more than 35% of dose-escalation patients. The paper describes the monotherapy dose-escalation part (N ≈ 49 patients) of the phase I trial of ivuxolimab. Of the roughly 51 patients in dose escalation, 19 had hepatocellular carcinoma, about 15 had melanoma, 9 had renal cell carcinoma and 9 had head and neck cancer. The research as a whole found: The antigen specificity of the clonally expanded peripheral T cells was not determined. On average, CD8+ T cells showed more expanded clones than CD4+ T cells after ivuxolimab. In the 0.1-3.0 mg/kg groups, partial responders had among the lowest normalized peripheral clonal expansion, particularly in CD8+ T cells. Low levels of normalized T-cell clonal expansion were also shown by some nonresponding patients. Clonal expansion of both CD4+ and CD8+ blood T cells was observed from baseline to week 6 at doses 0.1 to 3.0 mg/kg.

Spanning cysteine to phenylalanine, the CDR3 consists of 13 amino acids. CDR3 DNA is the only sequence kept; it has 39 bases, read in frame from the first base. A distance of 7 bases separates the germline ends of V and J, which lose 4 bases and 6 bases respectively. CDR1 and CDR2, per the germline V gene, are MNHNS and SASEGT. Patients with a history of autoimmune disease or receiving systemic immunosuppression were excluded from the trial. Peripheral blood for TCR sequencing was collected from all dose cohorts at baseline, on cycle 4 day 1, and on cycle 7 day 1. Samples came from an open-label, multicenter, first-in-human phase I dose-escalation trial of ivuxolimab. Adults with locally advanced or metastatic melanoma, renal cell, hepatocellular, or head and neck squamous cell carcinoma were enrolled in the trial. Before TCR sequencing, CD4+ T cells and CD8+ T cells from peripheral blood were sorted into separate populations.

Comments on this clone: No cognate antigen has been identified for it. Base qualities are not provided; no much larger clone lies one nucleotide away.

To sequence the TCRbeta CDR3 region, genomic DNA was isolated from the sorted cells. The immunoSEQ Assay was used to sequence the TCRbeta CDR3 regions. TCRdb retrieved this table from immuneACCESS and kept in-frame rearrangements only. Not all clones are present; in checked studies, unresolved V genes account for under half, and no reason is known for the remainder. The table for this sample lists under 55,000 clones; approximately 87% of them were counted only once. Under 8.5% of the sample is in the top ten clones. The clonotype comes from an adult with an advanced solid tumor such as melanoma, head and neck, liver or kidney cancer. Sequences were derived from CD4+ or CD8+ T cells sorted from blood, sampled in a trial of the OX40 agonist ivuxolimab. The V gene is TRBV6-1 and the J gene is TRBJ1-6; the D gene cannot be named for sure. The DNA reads TGTGCCAGCAGTGGAGTCAGTAATTCACCCCTCCACTTT. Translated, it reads CASSGVSNSPLHF.